What follows are 28 T cell receptor beta chains derived from one specimen sequenced in a study of blood T cell repertoires in COVID-19. Sequencing was performed with immunoSEQ multiplex PCR; in TCRdb, only in-frame clones are kept and a portion is missing. The sample lists about 41,000 clones, 88% occurring once. Sample: peripheral blood. Source of these receptors: a human donor in a cohort sampled during active COVID-19.

The chain joins TRBV5-5 to TRBJ1-1, with TRBD1 identical over 10 bases. Per germline, CDR1 SGHKS and CDR2 YYEKEE (reference sequence). This CDR3 contains 15 residues. Losses at the gene ends were 0 bases for V and 4 bases for J; bases not matched to a gene: 3. CDR3 DNA: TGTGCCAGCAGCTTGGCGGGGACAGGGGTCACTGAAGCTTTCTTT. This translates into CASSLAGTGVTEAFF.

The chain recombines TRBV5-4 with TRBJ2-7; 11 bases are a match to TRBD2. This CDR3 contains 14 residues. With 3 bases clipped from V and 5 bases from J, the junction kept 4 bases outside the gene matches. Germline CDR1 SGHNT, CDR2 YYREEE (reference sequence). DNA of the CDR3: TGTGCCAGCAGCTCCCGGACTAGCGGGCACGAGCAGTACTTC. This encodes CASSSRTSGHEQYF.

The V and J genes are TRBV6-6 and TRBJ1-4; TRBD1 is a possible D gene (5 bases). V shed 5 bases and J shed 8 bases, with 21 bases lying between them. The CDR3 runs 16 residues. Germline V gene sequence: CDR1 MNHNY, CDR2 SVGAGI (reference sequence). The chain's CDR3 is CASSPRIGGKGEKLFF. CDR3 sequence (DNA): TGTGCCAGCAGTCCCCGGATTGGGGGGAAGGGAGAAAAACTGTTTTTT.

The V call is TRBV5-4, the J call TRBJ1-1; 8 positions agree with TRBD1. Unmatched junction bases numbered 4, after V lost 4 bases and J lost 2 bases. The CDR3 loop spans 14 amino acids. The V gene's germline CDR1 is SGHNT and CDR2 YYREEE (reference sequence). The CDR3 nucleotides read TGTGCCAGCAGCGGGACAGGTTTCAACACTGAAGCTTTCTTT. Amino acid sequence: CASSGTGFNTEAFF. The variable domain in full, completed from reference TRBV5-4 and TRBJ1-1, reads ETGVTQSPTHLIKTRGQQVTLRCSSQSGHNTVSWYQQALGQGPQFIFQYYREEENGRGNFPPRFSGLQFPNYSSELNVNALELDDSALYLCASSGTGFNTEAFFGQGTRLTVV.

V gene TRBV3-1 (or the pseudogene TRBV3-2) combines with J gene TRBJ2-4; possible D gene TRBD2, 6 bases. There are 14 residues in the CDR3. Germline-derived CDR1 and CDR2 are LGHDT and YNNKEL (reference sequence). V lost 5 bases to trimming and J lost 1 base, with 9 bases between them. CDR3 residues: CASSGREAKNIQYF. In nucleotides, the CDR3 is TGTGCCAGCAGCGGACGGGAGGCCAAAAACATTCAGTACTTC.

This chain connects TRBV7-6 to TRBJ1-5; 9 bases are shared with TRBD1. Per germline, CDR1 SGHVS and CDR2 FNYEAQ. The CDR3 has 20 amino acids. V lost 5 bases, J lost 2 bases, and 19 bases stayed unmatched. CDR3 region: CASSLTPSQGQGRGNQPQHF. DNA for the CDR3: TGTGCCAGCAGCCTCACCCCCAGCCAGGGACAGGGTCGTGGCAATCAGCCCCAGCATTTT.

This rearrangement joins TRBV4-2 to TRBJ2-1, with 7 bases aligning to TRBD2. The CDR3 is 12 residues long. The trim removed 4 bases at V and 7 bases at J, leaving 1 base unmatched. CDR1 and CDR2 from the germline V gene are LGHNA and YNFKEQ. The CDR3 reads CASSRGGNEQFF. CDR3 coding DNA: TGTGCCAGCAGCCGGGGAGGGAATGAGCAGTTCTTC.

J is TRBJ2-1 and V is TRBV15; TRBD2 matches at 9 bases. Germline V lookup: CDR1 LNHNV, CDR2 YYDKDF (reference sequence). The CDR3 is 14 residues long. With 3 bases clipped from V and 6 bases from J, the junction kept 3 bases outside the gene matches. The CDR3 spells CATSSSGSGNEQFF. CDR3 DNA: TGTGCCACCAGCAGTAGCGGGAGCGGCAATGAGCAGTTCTTC. The full variable domain, with the rest looked up from reference TRBV15 and TRBJ2-1, is DAMVIQNPRYQVTQFGKPVTLSCSQTLNHNVMYWYQQKSSQAPKLLFHYYDKDFNNEADTPDNFQSRRPNTSFCFLDIRSPGLGDTAMYLCATSSSGSGNEQFFGPGTRLTVL.

The chain joins TRBV27 to TRBJ2-6; D gene unclear. Trimming left V 5 bases short and J 1 base short, with 3 bases between. The CDR3 consists of 13 residues. Germline CDR1 reads MNHEY; CDR2 reads SMNVEV (reference sequence). The CDR3 reads CASSLSGANVLTF. CDR3 DNA sequence: TGTGCCAGCAGTCTTTCTGGGGCCAACGTCCTGACTTTC.

This CDR3 reads CASSNQGTATDTQYF. The CDR3 DNA reads TGTGCCAGTAGTAACCAAGGGACAGCCACAGATACGCAGTATTTT. This chain uses TRBV19 with TRBJ2-3, with 7 positions matching TRBD1. J was trimmed by 2 bases and V by 4 bases; bases with no gene match: 6. There are 15 residues in the CDR3. Germline CDR1 LNHDA, CDR2 SQIVND (reference sequence).

The chain links TRBV7-9 to TRBJ2-7; TRBD1 might be the D (6 bases). The CDR3 is 15 residues long. Germline CDR1 reads SEHNR; CDR2 reads FQNEAQ (reference sequence). V lost 1 base and J lost 0, with 10 bases in between. The CDR3 DNA follows: TGTGCCAGCAGCTTAGTTGGGACAAGCTCCTACGAGCAGTACTTC. It specifies CASSLVGTSSYEQYF. Variable domain in full (rest from reference TRBV7-9 and TRBJ2-7): DTGVSQNPRHKITKRGQNVTFRCDPISEHNRLYWYRQTLGQGPEFLTYFQNEAQLEKSRLLSDRFSAERPKGSFSTLEIQRTEQGDSAMYLCASSLVGTSSYEQYFGPGTRLTVT.

The gene calls are TRBV6-5 and TRBJ1-5; D unresolved. V was shortened by 2 bases and J by 3 bases, with 5 bases between the two germline ends. The germline V gene encodes CDR1 MNHEY and CDR2 SVGAGI. The CDR3 has 13 residues. CDR3 amino acids: CASSYGLNQPQHF. The CDR3 DNA is TGTGCCAGCAGTTACGGCCTCAATCAGCCCCAGCATTTT.

The CDR3 sequence: CASRTDFTDTQYF. For the CDR3, the DNA is TGTGCCAGCAGAACGGACTTCACAGATACGCAGTATTTT. This chain connects TRBV6-5 to TRBJ2-3; TRBD2 is a possible D gene (5 bases). The V end lost 6 bases, the J end lost 2 bases, and 9 bases lay between the germline ends. Germline CDR1 is MNHEY and CDR2 is SVGAGI. The CDR3 is made up of 13 amino acids.

The J gene is TRBJ2-3, the V gene TRBV2; 14 bases agree with TRBD2. Trimming cost V 8 bases and J 6 bases; bases outside gene matches: 7. Germline values: CDR1 SNHLY, CDR2 FYNNEI. The CDR3 runs 15 residues. CDR3 DNA sequence: TGTGCCAGCGGAGGGACTAGCGGGAGTCGGGATACGCAGTATTTT. This translates into CASGGTSGSRDTQYF.

CDR3 amino acids: CASSDPSGVEQYF. Here the CDR3 DNA reads TGTGCCAGCAGTGACCCTAGCGGGGTTGAGCAGTACTTC. The rearrangement uses TRBV28 and TRBJ2-7, with TRBD2 matching over 9 bases. The V segment lost 5 bases and the J segment 7 bases; nucleotides outside the gene matches: 6. Per germline, CDR1 MDHEN and CDR2 SYDVKM. The CDR3 consists of 13 residues.

The rearrangement joins TRBV9 to TRBJ2-5; D may be TRBD2 (7 bases). The CDR3 covers 15 residues. Germline V gene data show CDR1 as SGDLS and CDR2 as YYNGEE. V was shortened by 3 bases and J by 5 bases, with 17 bases between the two germline ends. CDR3 sequence (DNA): TGTGCCAGCAGCGAGGGGGGAGGGGCGCTTGAGACCCAGTACTTC. It encodes CASSEGGGALETQYF.

The genes are TRBV30 and TRBJ2-1, with TRBD2 matching 8 bases. Trimming cost V 4 bases and J 3 bases; bases outside gene matches: 2. The germline CDR1 and CDR2 sequences are GTSNPN and SVGIG (reference sequence). The CDR3 totals 13 residues. The chain's CDR3 is CAWISGNYNEQFF. The CDR3 DNA reads as TGTGCCTGGATTAGCGGGAACTACAATGAGCAGTTCTTC.

This clone has more than one count but fewer than ten. V is TRBV7-6 and J is TRBJ2-7, with D perhaps matching TRBD1 (5 bases). CDR3 length equals 14 residues. V was cut by 0 bases and J by 2 bases, with 8 bases left in between. From germline, CDR1 is SGHVS and CDR2 FNYEAQ. CDR3 in amino acids: CASSLAQGTYEQYF. CDR3 coding DNA: TGTGCCAGCAGCTTAGCTCAGGGAACCTACGAGCAGTACTTC.

The chain uses TRBV11-2 and TRBJ2-5; 7 nucleotides align to TRBD1. The CDR3 totals 15 residues. J gave up 5 bases and V 1 base, and 7 bases lay outside the gene matches. Germline lookup yields CDR1 SGHAT and CDR2 FQNNGV. The CDR3 DNA sequence: TGTGCCAGCAGCTTAGGACAGGGAGATCGGGAGACCCAGTACTTC. Its protein product is CASSLGQGDRETQYF.

The rearrangement links TRBV9 to TRBJ2-3; TRBD1 agrees at 7 bases. Germline V CDR1 and CDR2: SGDLS, YYNGEE. The CDR3 is made up of 15 amino acids. Unmatched junction bases numbered 7, after V lost 3 bases and J lost 3 bases. CDR3 DNA: TGTGCCAGCAGCGCGGACGGGACAGCTACAGATACGCAGTATTTT. It yields the protein CASSADGTATDTQYF.

The chain recombines TRBV27 with TRBJ1-1; 10 positions match TRBD1. CDR3 length equals 14 residues. The trim removed 6 bases at V and 5 bases at J, leaving 6 bases unmatched. Germline V gene lookup returns CDR1 MNHEY and CDR2 SMNVEV (reference sequence). The DNA of the CDR3 is TGTGCCAGCAGATCCGGGACAGGGGTTACTGAAGCTTTCTTT. It yields the protein CASRSGTGVTEAFF.

This chain's CDR3 is CASSGGLNTEAFF. CDR3 DNA sequence: TGTGCCAGCAGCGGGGGACTAAACACTGAAGCTTTCTTT. The chain joins TRBV7-3 to TRBJ1-1, with TRBD1 as a possible D gene (5 bases). Deletions cut 5 bases from V and 2 bases from J, with 9 bases between. Germline CDR1 reads SGHTA; CDR2 reads FQGTGA. The CDR3 is 13 residues long.

V gene TRBV29-1 combines with J gene TRBJ1-2; D is perhaps TRBD1 (5 bases). The CDR3 spans 14 residues. V was clipped by 2 bases and J by 7 bases, with 17 bases between them. Germline V gene lookup returns CDR1 SQVTM and CDR2 ANQGSEA. CDR3 DNA sequence: TGCAGCGTTGAACCCCAAGGTTCGGGGGGTGGCTACACCTTC. Encoded protein: CSVEPQGSGGGYTF.

The chain joins TRBV6-5 to TRBJ1-1; D unclear. Germline values: CDR1 MNHEY, CDR2 SVGAGI. The CDR3 extends over 14 amino acids. V was shortened by 2 bases and J by 0 bases, with 7 bases between the two germline ends. The CDR3 DNA follows: TGTGCCAGCAGTTACCGTTCCGTGAACACTGAAGCTTTCTTT. It specifies CASSYRSVNTEAFF.

The chain recombines TRBV10-3 with TRBJ2-6; TRBD2 might be the D (6 bases). V dropped 10 bases and J dropped 0 bases, with 7 bases sitting between them. Looked up from germline, CDR1 is ENHRY and CDR2 is SYGVKD. The CDR3 is 13 residues long. Written as DNA, the CDR3 is TGTGCCACGACTAGCTCTGGGGCCAACGTCCTGACTTTC. It yields the protein CATTSSGANVLTF.

This CDR3 is CASSFGRGNQPQHF. The DNA of the CDR3 is TGTGCCAGCAGTTTTGGCAGGGGAAATCAGCCCCAGCATTTT. V is TRBV27 and J is TRBJ1-5, with D tentatively TRBD1 (6 bases). Trimming left V 3 bases short and J 4 bases short, with 10 bases between. The CDR3 totals 14 residues. Germline CDR1 and CDR2: MNHEY and SMNVEV (reference sequence).

The V and J genes are TRBV5-8 and TRBJ1-1; weak D call: TRBD1 (6 bases). The CDR3 runs 13 residues. The germline V gene has CDR1 SGHTS and CDR2 YDEGEE. Trimming removed 3 bases at V and 7 bases at J, with 13 bases between. The CDR3 region has the DNA TGTGCCAGCAGCTCTCCCGACAGGAATGAAGCTTTCTTT. Its protein is CASSSPDRNEAFF.

The chain combines TRBV21-1 with TRBJ2-5; TRBD1 reflects the table's D call only, with no check against the DNA. TRBV21-1 is listed as a pseudogene. The CDR3 has 18 residues. For the CDR3, the DNA is TGTGCCAGCAGCAGTGAATGGGGGCTAGCTCAAAAGAAGGAGACCCAGTACTTC. Translated, it gives CASSSEWGLAQKKETQYF.